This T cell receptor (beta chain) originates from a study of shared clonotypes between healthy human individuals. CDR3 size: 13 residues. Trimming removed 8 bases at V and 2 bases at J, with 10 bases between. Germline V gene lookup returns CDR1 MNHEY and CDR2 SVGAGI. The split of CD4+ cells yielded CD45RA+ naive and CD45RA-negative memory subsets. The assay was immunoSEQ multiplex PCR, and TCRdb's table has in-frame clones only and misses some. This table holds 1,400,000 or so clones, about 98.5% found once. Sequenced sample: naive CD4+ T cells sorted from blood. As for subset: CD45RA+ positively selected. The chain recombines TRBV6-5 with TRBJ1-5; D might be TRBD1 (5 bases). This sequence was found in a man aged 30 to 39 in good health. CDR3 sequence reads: CASCGGGNQPQHF. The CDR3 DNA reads TGTGCCAGCTGCGGGGGTGGCAATCAGCCCCAGCATTTT.